This TCR beta chain originates from a study of cytomegalovirus exposure and HLA in healthy donors. Whole-study context: A data release that came early held 75 million to 85 million unique TCRs from HLA-typed donors.

V was trimmed by 7 bases and J by 1 base, leaving 10 bases between them. This CDR3 is built from 13 residues. Germline V CDR1 and CDR2: MNHNS, SASEGT. Study results and caveats: Productive status was seen about 87% or about 30% of the time for most TCR beta V segments in an earlier analysis.

13 Jbeta primers and 60 Vbeta primers were used for the PCR. TCRdb's table, derived via immunoSEQ multiplex PCR, lists solely in-frame clones and lacks some. This sample carries about 62,000 clones, about four fifths of them seen once, and the ten largest clones take roughly 5.7%. This clone came up a few times. Its target is unknown. This sequence was found in a woman aged 25-40 years in good health and CMV-seronegative. The genes are TRBV6-1 and TRBJ1-1; tentatively, D is TRBD1 (6 bases). Sequenced: PBMCs. CDR3 residues: CASTTGSNTEAFF. CDR3 coding DNA: TGTGCCAGCACTACAGGGTCGAACACTGAAGCTTTCTTT.